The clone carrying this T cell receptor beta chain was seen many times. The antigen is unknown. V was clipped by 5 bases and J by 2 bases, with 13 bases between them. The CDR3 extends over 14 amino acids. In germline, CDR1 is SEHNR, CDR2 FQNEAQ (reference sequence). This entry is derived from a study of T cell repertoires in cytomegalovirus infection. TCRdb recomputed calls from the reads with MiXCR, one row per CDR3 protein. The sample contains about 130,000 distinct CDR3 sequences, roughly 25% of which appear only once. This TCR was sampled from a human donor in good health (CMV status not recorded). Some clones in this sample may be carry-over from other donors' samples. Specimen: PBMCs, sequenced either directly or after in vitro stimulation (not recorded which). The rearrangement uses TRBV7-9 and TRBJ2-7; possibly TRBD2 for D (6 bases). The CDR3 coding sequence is TGTGCCAGCAGCCCCGCGGGACTTACCTACGAGCAGTACTTC. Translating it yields CASSPAGLTYEQYF.